This T cell receptor beta chain was observed in a study of T cells in localized non-small cell lung cancer. Profiled with immunoSEQ multiplex PCR; TCRdb holds only in-frame clones, not every one. The table records about 78,000 clones, roughly 86% of them present only once. Note on this clone: What it binds is unknown.

Study conclusions and caveats: Heterogeneity stays possible, as sequencing covered only one tumor region. It was uninvolved adjacent lung that showed the highest T cell clonality, exceeding tumor. A raised T cell density in blood coincided with lengthier overall survival.

The V gene's germline CDR1 is SGHDT and CDR2 YYEEEE. The CDR3 runs 14 residues. The V gene end was trimmed by 4 bases and the J gene end by 2 bases; junction bases not matched to a gene: 6. The TCR was taken from a man aged 40 to 70 with stage I lung adenocarcinoma. V and J are TRBV5-6 and TRBJ2-7, with 7 bases identical to TRBD1. Sequenced material: peripheral blood, taken before any cancer treatment. The DNA of the CDR3 is TGTGCCAGCAGCCATGACACAGGGGCCTACGAGCAGTACTTC. Protein product: CASSHDTGAYEQYF.